The 7 T cell receptor beta chains below come from one sample, sequenced in a study of regulatory T cells in long-lasting Graves disease. The time point was: newly diagnosed GD, antithyroid drugs for less than 3 months. From RNA extracted from PBMCs, the TCR library was made. Investigators prepared the TCR beta libraries by applying iRepertoire HTBI primers and Arm-PCR of CDR3 regions. TCRdb re-derived calls from the multiplex PCR reads in MiXCR, one entry per CDR3 protein. The data hold 450,000 to 500,000 distinct CDR3 sequences, with around 15% observed a single time. The same sample was also studied in work on T cells in Graves' hyperthyroidism and ophthalmopathy.

This material consisted of peripheral blood mononuclear cells (PBMCs), taken at new diagnosis, from a patient treated with antithyroid drugs. These receptors all stem from a man aged 35-49 years with Graves disease.

The sample holds many counts of this clonotype. The chain carries TRBV5-6 and TRBJ1-5; D gene uncertain. V was trimmed by 0 bases and J by 9 bases, leaving 13 bases between them. Per germline, CDR1 SGHDT and CDR2 YYEEEE. This CDR3 is 14 amino acids long. In DNA form, the CDR3 reads TGTGCCAGCAGCTTGGGCGGTGGTTTTTCGCCCCAGCATTTT. Protein: CASSLGGGFSPQHF.

V usage is TRBV11-2 and J usage is TRBJ1-1; D ambiguous. The germline gives CDR1 SGHAT, CDR2 FQNNGV. V lost 0 bases, J lost 0 bases, and 8 bases lay in between. The CDR3 contains 15 residues. DNA for the CDR3: TGTGCCAGCAGCTTAGACCCCTCTATGAACACTGAAGCTTTCTTT. It translates to CASSLDPSMNTEAFF.

This clonotype came up a few times. V gene TRBV9 combines with J gene TRBJ1-1, with unresolved D. V was clipped by 0 bases and J by 0 bases, with 6 bases between them. The CDR3 runs 14 residues. The germline gives CDR1 SGDLS, CDR2 YYNGEE. CDR3 DNA: TGTGCCAGCAGCGTAGCTGAATTGAACACTGAAGCTTTCTTT. Translation: CASSVAELNTEAFF.

This clonotype was seen ten or more times. J is TRBJ2-5 and V is TRBV11-2; D may be TRBD1 or TRBD2 (6 bases each). The CDR3 length is 17 residues. Germline CDR1 SGHAT, CDR2 FQNNGV. Trimming pared 0 bases from V and 3 bases from J, leaving 17 bases between. The CDR3 bases are TGTGCCAGCAGCTTAGACCCCCCGGGGGCGTTAAAAGAGACCCAGTACTTC. Translation gives CASSLDPPGALKETQYF.

This clonotype was picked up many times. The V gene is TRBV7-9, the J gene TRBJ2-3; the match to TRBD2 covers 10 bases. The CDR3 totals 15 residues. V was clipped by 4 bases and J by 6 bases; unmatched bases: 7. CDR1 is SEHNR and CDR2 is FQNEAQ in the germline V gene (reference sequence). CDR3 protein: CASSSLSGRRDTQYF. The CDR3 DNA follows: TGTGCCAGCAGCTCCCTTAGCGGGAGGAGGGATACGCAGTATTTT.

The rearrangement links TRBV12-5 to TRBJ2-3; D possibly corresponds to TRBD2 (5 bases). This CDR3 is 14 amino acids long. In germline, CDR1 is LGHNT, CDR2 FRNRAP. Trimming cost V 5 bases and J 0 bases, with 9 bases left between them. CDR3 loop: CASGRDVSTDTQYF. The CDR3 nucleotides read TGTGCTAGTGGTCGGGATGTTAGCACAGATACGCAGTATTTT.

There are many counts of this clonotype. The junction departs from germline at one end; a sequencing error may be responsible. The genes are TRBV28 and TRBJ1-5; TRBD1 aligns across 11 bases. The germline V gene has CDR1 MDHEN and CDR2 SYDVKM. The CDR3 extends over 14 amino acids. The CDR3 spells CASSLAERTGGTDF. The CDR3 nucleotides are TGTGCCAGCAGCCTCGCCGAAAGGACAGGGGGCACGGATTTT.